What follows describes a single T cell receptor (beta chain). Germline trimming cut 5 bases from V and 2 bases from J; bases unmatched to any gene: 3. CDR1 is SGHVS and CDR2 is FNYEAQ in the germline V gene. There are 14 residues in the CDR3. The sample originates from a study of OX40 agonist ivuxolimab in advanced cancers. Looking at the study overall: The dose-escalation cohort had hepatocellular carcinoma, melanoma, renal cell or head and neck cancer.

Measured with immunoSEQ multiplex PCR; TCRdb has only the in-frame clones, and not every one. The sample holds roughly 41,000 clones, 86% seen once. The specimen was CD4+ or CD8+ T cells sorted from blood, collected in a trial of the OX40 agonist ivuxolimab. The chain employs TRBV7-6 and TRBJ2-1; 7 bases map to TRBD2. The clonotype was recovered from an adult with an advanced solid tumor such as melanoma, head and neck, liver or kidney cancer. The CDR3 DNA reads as TGTGCCAGCAGCCGGGACTACACCTACAATGAGCAGTTCTTC. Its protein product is CASSRDYTYNEQFF.